This T cell receptor beta chain appears in the sequencing data of a study of T cells in Graves' hyperthyroidism and ophthalmopathy. Background on the study: Peripheral blood samples were taken at initial diagnosis, prior to any treatment.

Ophthalmopathy patients had moderate-to-severe active disease, CAS ≥3, NOSPECS ≥4, and disease duration under 3 months. The PBMCs studied were ones that came from roughly 11 ml fresh peripheral blood. Findings and limits, study-wide: Blood also contained most expanded thyroid clonotypes above 0.001.

This clonotype was seen a handful of times. Its target is unknown. V lost 3 bases to trimming and J lost 6 bases, with 9 bases between them. This CDR3 contains 14 residues. Germline CDR1 and CDR2: SEHNR and FQNEAQ (reference sequence). Amplification of TCR beta CDR3 regions was performed using RNA transcripts as template. The HTBI set primed first-round TCR CDR3 RT-PCR. A single record per CDR3 protein comes from TCRdb applying MiXCR to the multiplex PCR reads. This sample has some 350,000 distinct CDR3 sequences; roughly 15% occur once, and the top ten carry 34%. The chain links TRBV7-9 to TRBJ1-6; D is possibly TRBD1 (5 bases). The TCR sequence derives from a woman aged 40 to 49 with Graves' ophthalmopathy. What was sequenced was blood. The CDR3 nucleotides read TGTGCCAGCAGCTTGGGACCGATTAATTCACCCCTCCACTTT. Translating it yields CASSLGPINSPLHF.